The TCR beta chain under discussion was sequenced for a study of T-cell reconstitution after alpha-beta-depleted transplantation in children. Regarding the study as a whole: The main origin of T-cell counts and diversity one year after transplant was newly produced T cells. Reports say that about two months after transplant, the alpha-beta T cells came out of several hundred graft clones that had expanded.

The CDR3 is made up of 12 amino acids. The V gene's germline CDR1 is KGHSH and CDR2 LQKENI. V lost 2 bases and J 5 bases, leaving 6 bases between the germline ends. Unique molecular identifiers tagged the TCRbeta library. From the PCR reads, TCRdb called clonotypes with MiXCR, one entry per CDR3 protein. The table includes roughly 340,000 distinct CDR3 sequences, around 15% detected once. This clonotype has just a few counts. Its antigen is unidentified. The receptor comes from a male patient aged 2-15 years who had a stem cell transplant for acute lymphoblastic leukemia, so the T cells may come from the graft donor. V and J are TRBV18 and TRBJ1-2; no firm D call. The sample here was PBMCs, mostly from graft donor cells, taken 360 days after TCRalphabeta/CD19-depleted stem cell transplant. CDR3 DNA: TGTGCCAGCTCACCAGGAGAGTATGGCTACACCTTC. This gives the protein CASSPGEYGYTF.